This T cell receptor (beta chain) is drawn from a study of blood T cell repertoires in COVID-19 (dated by TCRdb to 2020 to 2021). Broadly, across the study: Samples covering the acute and convalescent phases of COVID-19 were provided by collaborators in the United States, Italy and Spain. Samples came from the ongoing ImmuneRACE study (first 160 participants) plus 1,254 subjects from 6 global collaborators. The prospective study material was composed of cDNA or gDNA derived from T cells, B-cell-depleted T cells, or PBMCs. The dataset comprised deeply sampled blood TCRbeta repertoires from subjects exposed to, actively infected with, or recovered from COVID-19. A de-identified subject ID, COVID-19 status, age in years and sex were almost always included in the sample metadata. The repertoires were released in a freely available public database intended as a resource for research on the immune response to SARS-CoV-2. Where available, HLA class I and class II types were taken from metadata supplied by the sample provider and were not determined by assay-based typing.

With regard to this clone: Its antigen has not been determined. Base qualities are missing; no much larger clone stands one base away.

The collaborating institutions used their own protocols to collect whole blood in K2EDTA tubes. For TCRbeta analysis, collaborators shipped samples in one of three forms: frozen whole blood, isolated PBMCs, or DNA extracted from either of those sample types. Study-level results and caveats: How much clinical and demographic metadata was included differed by source and by participant, and the metadata was provided uncurated.

Trimmed from V: 5 bases; trimmed from J: 2 bases; junction bases lacking a gene match: 3. From a lookup of the germline V gene, CDR1 and CDR2 are SGHTA and FQGTGA. The CDR3 goes from the cysteine to the phenylalanine over 15 residues. The kept DNA is CDR3 alone, 45 bases in frame from the first base. TCRbeta CDR3 regions were amplified from genomic DNA by means of the immunoSEQ Assay, a bias-controlled multiplex PCR. The source study handled its data this way. Nucleated cell counts per sample were estimated from amplification of reference gene primers within the assay. To quantify the absolute abundance of each unique TCRbeta CDR3 rearrangement, sequence reads were collapsed and filtered. For each sample, productive Simpson clonality was calculated by taking the square root of Simpson's diversity index across productive rearrangements. TCRdb re-hosts the immuneACCESS table, in-frame sequences only. Its copies lack some clones; in the studies checked, an unresolved V gene accounts for under half of them, and the cause for the rest is not known. V, J and clone size are taken as reported in that table, and D and trimming were inferred from the DNA itself. Here the sample has some 60,000 clones; about nine tenths occur a single time. The ten largest clones add up to approximately 6% of the sample.

Input material: peripheral blood. This receptor chain uses TRBV7-3 and TRBJ2-3; 11 middle bases align to TRBD2. The sequence was collected from a human donor in a cohort sampled during active COVID-19. The CDR3 sequence is CASSRLAGLTDTQYF. The DNA sequence is given as TGTGCCAGCAGCAGACTAGCGGGACTCACAGATACGCAGTATTTT.